This TCR beta chain was identified in a study of shared T cell receptors in the human thymus. Trimming cost V 3 bases and J 0 bases, with 9 bases left between them. This CDR3 contains 15 residues. Germline CDR1 is SGHVS and CDR2 is FQNEAQ. The table came from immunoSEQ multiplex PCR; TCRdb's copy has only in-frame clones and leaves some out. The data contain about 660,000 clones, around 89% of them singletons. The same sample was also used in a study of human thymus T cells.

The receptor was derived from a boy under two years old with a congenital heart defect. Sequencing was done on a sample of thymocytes. The gene calls are TRBV7-8 and TRBJ1-3; D gene uncertain. In DNA form, the CDR3 reads TGTGCCAGCAGCTTGGATTGGGCCTCTGGAAACACCATATATTTT. Protein sequence: CASSLDWASGNTIYF.